One sample yielded the 3 T cell receptor beta chains listed below, sequenced in a study of blood T cell repertoires in COVID-19. Clones were sequenced by immunoSEQ multiplex PCR, and TCRdb holds only the in-frame ones, with some missing. The repertoire holds approximately 170,000 clones, around 82% seen once, with approximately 6.9% in the top ten. The source material was peripheral blood. These receptors all come from a man older than 75 with COVID-19, enrolled during active disease.

The J gene is TRBJ2-1, the V gene TRBV3-1 (or the pseudogene TRBV3-2); 13 bases align to TRBD2. The CDR3 has 15 amino acids. Per germline, CDR1 LGHDT and CDR2 YNNKEL (reference sequence). V gave up 1 base and J gave up 7 bases; unmatched junction bases: 1. CDR3 sequence reads: CASSQGTSGGNEQFF. The DNA of the CDR3 is TGTGCCAGCAGCCAAGGGACTAGCGGGGGTAATGAGCAGTTCTTC.

The chain uses TRBV28 and TRBJ1-1; unclear D gene. The CDR3 has 14 amino acids. Germline CDR1 is MDHEN and CDR2 is SYDVKM. Trimming removed 0 bases from V and 5 bases from J, with 10 bases in between. In DNA, the CDR3 is TGTGCCAGCAGTTTATGGAGGGAGGGAACTGAAGCTTTCTTT. It is translated as CASSLWREGTEAFF.

This clone was seen more than once but under ten times. The rearrangement joins TRBV5-6 to TRBJ2-3; tentatively, D is TRBD1 (5 bases). The CDR3 has 15 amino acids. Trimming took off 0 bases at V and 2 bases at J, with 10 bases between the two ends. CDR1 and CDR2 (germline): SGHDT, YYEEEE. CDR3 region: CASSLVGRDTDTQYF. The CDR3 bases are TGTGCCAGCAGCTTGGTTGGCAGGGACACAGATACGCAGTATTTT.